This TCR beta chain was identified during a study of T cells after posttransplantation cyclophosphamide. The CDR3 covers 14 residues. V lost 2 bases and J lost 6; bases outside the gene matches: 4. Germline values: CDR1 MNHEY, CDR2 SVGAGI. Study-wide results and caveats: Skin or GI-infiltrating T cells shared few TRB sequences with blood. Later post-transplant blood repertoires were often dominated by donor CD8+ memory clones. Recipient CMV seropositivity and CMV reactivation strongly tracked TRB clonality.

Turning to this clone: What it binds is unknown.

Sequencing used immunoSEQ multiplex PCR; TCRdb keeps in-frame clones, though not all of them. The table records some 5,400 clones, 94% of them present only once. The receptor was derived from a woman aged 55-70 years in good health, CMV-negative, and a related stem cell transplant donor. The sequenced sample consisted of CD4+ T cells sorted from bone marrow. This sequence joins TRBV6-5 and TRBJ2-1, with 7 bases identical to TRBD1. The CDR3 nucleotides are TGTGCCAGCAGTTACCCCGGACAGGTCAATGAGCAGTTCTTC. Amino acids: CASSYPGQVNEQFF.